This entry lists 21 T cell receptor beta chains sequenced from one sample in a study of T cell clones after liver transplantation. This table comes from immunoSEQ multiplex PCR, and its TCRdb copy is limited to in-frame clones, with some not included. This sample has 65,000 to 95,000 clones, with about four fifths found just once. This specimen consisted of CD4+ T cells from blood, obtained before liver transplant. The receptor set was obtained from a human donor who received a liver transplant.

This clone was observed once. The chain joins TRBV5-8 to TRBJ2-5; TRBD2 matches at 10 bases. The germline V gene has CDR1 SGHTS and CDR2 YDEGEE. This CDR3 comprises 16 residues. V lost 2 bases and J lost 2; bases outside the gene matches: 6. The CDR3 region is CASSLGLAEEQETQYF. CDR3 nucleotides: TGTGCCAGCAGCTTAGGACTAGCGGAGGAGCAAGAGACCCAGTACTTC.

The chain joins TRBV6-6 to TRBJ1-5, with unresolved D. V shed 7 bases and J shed 1 base, with 14 bases lying between them. The germline V gene has CDR1 MNHNY and CDR2 SVGAGI (reference sequence). The CDR3 loop spans 15 amino acids. The CDR3 nucleotides are TGTGCCAGCACCCAATCAATCATAAGCAATCAGCCCCAGCATTTT. Translated: CASTQSIISNQPQHF.

The chain links TRBV29-1 to TRBJ2-3; perhaps TRBD1 as D (6 bases). The CDR3 is 12 residues long. Germline-derived CDR1 and CDR2 are SQVTM and ANQGSEA. The germline V and J ends were trimmed by 7 bases and 4 bases, with 12 bases remaining between them. CDR3 protein: CSAGVLADTQYF. CDR3 nucleotides: TGCAGCGCAGGGGTACTGGCAGATACGCAGTATTTT.

The chain uses TRBV18 and TRBJ2-1; TRBD2 matches at 8 bases. The CDR3 has 17 residues. V lost 1 base to trimming and J lost 2 bases; unmatched junction nucleotides: 7. Germline V gene data show CDR1 as KGHSH and CDR2 as LQKENI. Written as DNA, the CDR3 is TGTGCCAGCTCACCACGGGCAGCGGGAGCGGCCTACAATGAGCAGTTCTTC. Translation gives CASSPRAAGAAYNEQFF.

The CDR3 is CASSSGAGYGYTF. The DNA for the CDR3 is TGTGCCAGCAGTTCTGGGGCAGGGTACGGCTACACCTTC. The chain employs TRBV28 and TRBJ1-2; TRBD1 is a possible D gene (5 bases). V was trimmed by 4 bases and J by 8 bases, leaving 14 bases between them. The CDR3 has 13 amino acids. CDR1 is MDHEN, CDR2 SYDVKM, per germline.

The chain has TRBV28 and TRBJ1-2; perhaps TRBD1 as D (5 bases). The V gene's germline CDR1 is MDHEN and CDR2 SYDVKM. Trimming removed 7 bases at V and 4 bases at J, with 16 bases between. CDR3 size: 14 residues. The CDR3 nucleotides read TGTGCCAGCACCCTCTTGGGGGGGGTCTATGGCTACACCTTC. Its translation: CASTLLGGVYGYTF.

The chain combines TRBV9 with TRBJ1-1, with D hard to call. Germline V gene sequence: CDR1 SGDLS, CDR2 YYNGEE. CDR3 length equals 14 residues. Deletions cut 0 bases from V and 4 bases from J, with 10 bases between. CDR3 DNA: TGTGCCAGCAGCGTAGCTACCCCGGGCACTGAAGCTTTCTTT. Translation gives CASSVATPGTEAFF. The whole variable domain, filled in from reference TRBV9 and TRBJ1-1, reads DSGVTQTPKHLITATGQRVTLRCSPRSGDLSVYWYQQSLDQGLQFLIQYYNGEERAKGNILERFSAQQFPDLHSELNLSSLELGDSALYFCASSVATPGTEAFFGQGTRLTVV.

The chain carries TRBV10-2 and TRBJ1-3; D remains unclear. Germline values: CDR1 WSHSY, CDR2 SAAADI. CDR3 length equals 13 residues. Trimming removed 6 bases at V and 3 bases at J, with 9 bases between. The CDR3 DNA follows: TGCGCCAGCAGACCACAAGGTGGAAACACCATATATTTT. Its protein product is CASRPQGGNTIYF.

There are a few counts of this clone. The chain combines TRBV11-2 with TRBJ2-5, with 8 positions matching TRBD2. CDR3 length: 14 amino acids. The V segment lost 2 bases and the J segment 4 bases; nucleotides outside the gene matches: 3. Looked up from germline, CDR1 is SGHAT and CDR2 is FQNNGV. The CDR3 protein is CASSLSLAGETQYF. CDR3 nucleotide sequence: TGTGCCAGCAGCTTAAGTCTAGCGGGAGAGACCCAGTACTTC.

The chain recombines TRBV27 with TRBJ1-2; 10 bases align to TRBD1. The CDR3 spans 15 residues. Germline CDR1 reads MNHEY; CDR2 reads SMNVEV (reference sequence). With 5 bases clipped from V and 4 bases from J, the junction kept 7 bases outside the gene matches. Here the CDR3 DNA reads TGTGCCAGCAGTCGGACAGGGGGGGAGGGCTATGGCTACACCTTC. As protein: CASSRTGGEGYGYTF.

This rearrangement joins TRBV28 to TRBJ1-4, with D hard to call. CDR3 length: 16 amino acids. The germline V and J ends were trimmed by 6 bases and 3 bases, with 17 bases remaining between them. Germline V gene sequence: CDR1 MDHEN, CDR2 SYDVKM. The CDR3 DNA reads TGTGCCAGCAGCCGGTTGGGCGCTGGACCTAATGAAAAACTGTTTTTT. It translates to CASSRLGAGPNEKLFF.

V is TRBV10-1 and J is TRBJ1-1; D remains ambiguous. Trimming stripped 6 bases from V and 5 bases from J, with 13 bases between. Germline V gene data show CDR1 as WNHNN and CDR2 as SYGVQD (reference sequence). The CDR3 is made up of 13 amino acids. CDR3 coding DNA: TGCGCCAGCAGGGTAGGGTTTGCAACTGAAGCTTTCTTT. Its protein product is CASRVGFATEAFF.

This chain links TRBV28 with TRBJ2-5; tentative D call: TRBD2 (6 bases). Germline-derived CDR1 and CDR2 are MDHEN and SYDVKM. The V end lost 7 bases, the J end lost 5 bases, and 14 bases lay between the germline ends. The CDR3 extends over 13 amino acids. CDR3 sequence (DNA): TGTGCCAGCAATAGCGGACCCCATGAGACCCAGTACTTC. This translates into CASNSGPHETQYF.

The genes are TRBV29-1 and TRBJ2-1, with D possibly being TRBD2 (6 bases). The CDR3 is 15 residues long. CDR1 is SQVTM, CDR2 ANQGSEA, per germline. V was pared by 4 bases and J by 3 bases, with 16 bases between. The chain's CDR3 is CSVGGGGNVYNEQFF. The CDR3 DNA sequence: TGCAGCGTTGGTGGAGGCGGGAACGTCTACAATGAGCAGTTCTTC.

Only one count was recorded for this clone. The rearrangement joins TRBV7-9 to TRBJ2-5; TRBD2 aligns across 10 bases. Per the germline V gene, CDR1 is SEHNR and CDR2 is FQNEAQ (reference sequence). J gave up 7 bases and V 3 bases, and 8 bases lay outside the gene matches. The CDR3 covers 15 residues. This CDR3 reads CASSFNLAGEGTQYF. The CDR3 bases are TGTGCCAGCAGCTTTAACCTAGCGGGAGAAGGGACCCAGTACTTC. Drawing the rest from reference TRBV7-9 and TRBJ2-5, the complete variable domain is DTGVSQNPRHKITKRGQNVTFRCDPISEHNRLYWYRQTLGQGPEFLTYFQNEAQLEKSRLLSDRFSAERPKGSFSTLEIQRTEQGDSAMYLCASSFNLAGEGTQYFGPGTRLLVL.

The chain combines TRBV28 with TRBJ1-2, with TRBD1 matching 7 bases. After removal of 8 bases from V and 5 bases from J, the junction contained 17 bases not matched to a gene. Germline loops: CDR1 MDHEN, CDR2 SYDVKM. The CDR3 is 16 residues long. CDR3 region: CASRRGREVLGYGYTF. The CDR3 DNA reads as TGTGCCAGCCGAAGGGGGCGGGAGGTCTTGGGGTATGGCTACACCTTC.

The chain employs TRBV18 and TRBJ2-2; no firm D call. CDR3 length: 14 residues. Germline assignment: CDR1 KGHSH and CDR2 LQKENI. Trimming removed 4 bases at V and 2 bases at J, with 8 bases between. DNA of the CDR3: TGTGCCAGCTCACGCACGATAAACACCGGGGAGCTGTTTTTT. Its protein product is CASSRTINTGELFF.

On this clone: Distinct nucleotide sequences in the sample also encode this CDR3. The rearrangement links TRBV18 to TRBJ2-7; TRBD1 matches at 8 bases. V lost 3 bases to trimming and J lost 4 bases; unmatched junction nucleotides: 2. The CDR3 covers 13 residues. Germline V gene data show CDR1 as KGHSH and CDR2 as LQKENI. CDR3 in amino acids: CASSPGTGYEQYF. In nucleotides, the CDR3 is TGTGCCAGCTCACCCGGGACAGGATACGAGCAGTACTTC.

This clone was seen a few times. The chain carries TRBV4-1 and TRBJ2-7; D remains unclear. Between the trimmed V and J ends, which lost 1 base and 3 bases, there was a span of 13 bases. The CDR3 length is 15 residues. Looked up from germline, CDR1 is MGHRA and CDR2 is YSYEKL. The CDR3 is CASSQVAAVGYEQYF. The CDR3 nucleotides are TGCGCCAGCAGCCAAGTGGCGGCTGTTGGCTACGAGCAGTACTTC.

The chain links TRBV6-5 to TRBJ2-5; a weak D match, TRBD2 (5 bases). V was cut by 4 bases and J by 5 bases, with 17 bases left in between. Germline V gene lookup returns CDR1 MNHEY and CDR2 SVGAGI. The CDR3 extends over 15 amino acids. The CDR3 loop reads CASSSRDEGSETQYF. In DNA, the CDR3 is TGTGCCAGCAGTTCCCGGGATGAAGGGAGTGAGACCCAGTACTTC.

This rearrangement joins TRBV6-6 to TRBJ2-1, with no clear D. The CDR3 is 11 residues long. The ends were cut back, 5 bases at V and 6 bases at J, with 5 bases in the middle. CDR1 is MNHNY and CDR2 is SVGAGI in the germline V gene (reference sequence). The CDR3 DNA reads TGTGCCAGCAGTCCCAGCAATGAGCAGTTCTTC. It specifies CASSPSNEQFF.